The 5 T cell receptor beta chains in this list originate from one sample, sequenced in a study of CD4 T cells in relation to SARS-CoV-2 and coronaviruses. These receptors' antigens are unknown. Produced via immunoSEQ multiplex PCR; TCRdb's table is partial and in-frame only. The sample shows 30,000 to 45,000 clones, approximately 80% of them seen only once. The sample comprised memory CD4+ T cells from PBMCs, cultured in vitro. The receptors stem from an adult with COVID-19.

This rearrangement joins TRBV9 to TRBJ1-6; 8 nucleotides line up with TRBD1. The V gene end was trimmed by 4 bases and the J gene end by 6 bases; junction bases not matched to a gene: 6. Germline CDR1 and CDR2: SGDLS and YYNGEE. The CDR3 is 15 amino acids. DNA of the CDR3: TGTGCCAGCAGCCCCGGACAGGGTGGTAATTCACCCCTCCACTTT. It yields the protein CASSPGQGGNSPLHF.

The V and J genes are TRBV7-2 and TRBJ2-4, with a possible D match to TRBD2 (7 bases). Trimming took off 5 bases at V and 8 bases at J, with 22 bases between the two ends. Germline loops: CDR1 SGHTA, CDR2 FQGNSA. The CDR3 totals 16 residues. The CDR3 coding sequence is TGTGCCAGCAGCCCGGGGAGGGGGGCCTGGCGGGACATTCAGTACTTC. Translated: CASSPGRGAWRDIQYF.

This chain joins TRBV7-9 and TRBJ2-3; TRBD1 aligns across 8 bases. This CDR3 has 14 residues. Trimming cost V 4 bases and J 5 bases; bases outside gene matches: 5. CDR1 is SEHNR, CDR2 FQNEAQ, per germline (reference sequence). The DNA for the CDR3 is TGTGCCAGCAGCTCTGGGACAGGTGGAGATACGCAGTATTTT. Protein sequence: CASSSGTGGDTQYF.

This sequence joins TRBV6-5 and TRBJ2-3; 8 bases are shared with TRBD1. CDR1 is MNHEY, CDR2 SVGAGI, per germline. The CDR3 loop spans 15 amino acids. Unmatched junction bases numbered 10, after V lost 8 bases and J lost 3 bases. CDR3 protein: CASHKLDRVTDTQYF. Here the CDR3 DNA reads TGTGCCAGCCATAAATTGGACAGGGTGACAGATACGCAGTATTTT.

This clone was detected a few times. The chain employs TRBV18 and TRBJ2-7; 10 nucleotides match TRBD1. V was clipped by 2 bases and J by 3 bases; unmatched bases: 4. CDR1 KGHSH and CDR2 LQKENI come from the germline V gene. The CDR3 is made up of 15 amino acids. For the CDR3, the DNA is TGTGCCAGCTCACCAACGACAGGGGGCAACTACGAGCAGTACTTC. Translation: CASSPTTGGNYEQYF.